These 28 T cell receptor beta chains share one sample of origin, sequenced in a study of shared clonotypes between healthy human individuals. Some clones are missing from TCRdb's copy, which holds only in-frame ones; the method was immunoSEQ multiplex PCR. The sample holds some 2.4 million clones, over 85% seen once. Sequencing was done on a sample of naive CD4+ T cells from PBMCs. Subset given: CD45RA+ positively selected. The receptors shown here come from a man aged 18-30 years in good health. Some clones in this sample may be carry-over from other donors' samples.

The chain joins TRBV6-1 to TRBJ2-7; D might be TRBD1 (5 bases). V was clipped by 7 bases and J by 6 bases, with 16 bases between them. The CDR3 loop spans 13 amino acids. CDR1 and CDR2 (germline): MNHNS, SASEGT. The CDR3 region has the DNA TGTGCCAGCACCCAAACGACAGCCTCCGAGCAGTACTTC. Amino acid sequence: CASTQTTASEQYF.

The CDR3 bases are TGTGCCAGCATCCCCAAGCCCCCCAGGAGGCGGGAGGATGAGCAGTTCTTC. This codes for CASIPKPPRRREDEQFF. This chain links TRBV7-3 with TRBJ2-1, with 8 bases identical to TRBD2. CDR1 and CDR2 from the germline V gene are SGHTA and FQGTGA. The length of the CDR3 is 17 residues. V gave up 7 bases and J gave up 8 bases; unmatched junction bases: 19.

The gene calls are TRBV19 and TRBJ2-5; TRBD2 agrees at 14 bases. This CDR3 is built from 16 residues. V was pared by 8 bases and J by 5 bases, with 10 bases of the junction left unmatched. Germline V CDR1 and CDR2: LNHDA, SQIVND (reference sequence). In DNA, the CDR3 is TGTGCCAGTTCCCGGACTAGCGGGAGGATGGTTGAGACCCAGTACTTC. Encoded protein: CASSRTSGRMVETQYF.

V is TRBV7-3 and J is TRBJ2-2; the D is unclear. Germline V gene sequence: CDR1 SGHTA, CDR2 FQGTGA. The CDR3 consists of 14 residues. Between the trimmed V and J ends, which lost 1 base and 4 bases, there was a span of 7 bases. CDR3 in amino acids: CASSLSILTGELFF. The CDR3 DNA follows: TGTGCCAGCAGCTTAAGTATCCTCACCGGGGAGCTGTTTTTT.

This chain links TRBV5-1 with TRBJ1-4; TRBD1 aligns across 7 bases. Trimming cost V 3 bases and J 4 bases; bases outside gene matches: 3. Germline values: CDR1 SGHRS, CDR2 YFSETQ. The length of the CDR3 is 14 residues. The CDR3 is CASSWDSYNEKLFF. The CDR3 region has the DNA TGCGCCAGCAGCTGGGACAGTTATAATGAAAAACTGTTTTTT.

The genes are TRBV28 and TRBJ2-7, with 12 bases fitting TRBD2. The J call may be incorrect, as the DNA end agrees better with TRBJ2-5. CDR1 is MDHEN, CDR2 SYDVKM, per germline. This CDR3 has 16 amino acids. Here the CDR3 DNA reads TGTGCCAGCAGTTCCCCTAGCGGGAGGGCGGAAGAGACCCAGTACTTC. It encodes CASSSPSGRAEETQYF.

V and J are TRBV5-4 and TRBJ2-1; the match to TRBD2 covers 7 bases. CDR1 SGHNT and CDR2 YYREEE come from the germline V gene (reference sequence). The ends lost 2 bases at V and 5 bases at J; junction bases unmatched: 4. The CDR3 is 14 residues long. The CDR3 DNA sequence: TGTGCCAGCAGCTTTGCGGGAGACCACAATGAGCAGTTCTTC. Protein product: CASSFAGDHNEQFF.

V is TRBV5-4 and J is TRBJ1-3; D is uncertain. CDR1 is SGHNT and CDR2 is YYREEE in the germline V gene (reference sequence). V lost 4 bases and J 1 base, leaving 9 bases between the germline ends. The CDR3 spans 14 residues. The CDR3 region is CASSPGTSGNTIYF. The CDR3 DNA sequence: TGTGCCAGCAGCCCCGGTACATCTGGAAACACCATATATTTT.

The chain combines TRBV5-6 with TRBJ2-5; a weak D match, TRBD1 (5 bases). Looked up from germline, CDR1 is SGHDT and CDR2 is YYEEEE. The CDR3 length is 14 residues. Trimming shortened V by 4 bases and J by 5 bases, and 15 bases separated the two germline ends. The CDR3 DNA is TGTGCCAGCAGCCCCCGACAGATAAGCGAGACCCAGTACTTC. It translates to CASSPRQISETQYF.

The chain combines TRBV7-9 with TRBJ2-3; TRBD2 matches 13 bases. This CDR3 is built from 16 residues. Germline CDR1 SEHNR, CDR2 FQNEAQ (reference sequence). J was trimmed by 6 bases and V by 5 bases; bases with no gene match: 8. CDR3 in amino acids: CASSLGLAGDIDTQYF. CDR3 DNA sequence: TGTGCCAGCAGCCTCGGACTAGCGGGAGATATCGATACGCAGTATTTT.

The chain uses TRBV15 and TRBJ2-1; D not certain. Germline CDR1 is LNHNV and CDR2 is YYDKDF (reference sequence). V lost 1 base and J 6 bases, leaving 4 bases between the germline ends. CDR3 size: 12 residues. CDR3 sequence (DNA): TGTGCCACCAGCAGAGGGTCCAATGAGCAGTTCTTC. This gives the protein CATSRGSNEQFF.

The rearrangement uses TRBV18 and TRBJ1-1; a weak D match, TRBD1 (6 bases). V was cut by 3 bases and J by 3 bases, with 14 bases left in between. Germline lookup yields CDR1 KGHSH and CDR2 LQKENI. This CDR3 is built from 15 residues. DNA for the CDR3: TGTGCCAGCTCACCGACAGGACCTCAGGACACTGAAGCTTTCTTT. It yields the protein CASSPTGPQDTEAFF.

The sample holds a few counts of this clone. The chain is built from TRBV9 and TRBJ1-3; D is unclear. The germline CDR1 and CDR2 sequences are SGDLS and YYNGEE. Trimming shortened V by 5 bases and J by 2 bases, and 11 bases separated the two germline ends. The CDR3 has 14 amino acids. CDR3 residues: CASSGGIAGNTIYF. DNA of the CDR3: TGTGCCAGCAGTGGAGGGATAGCTGGAAACACCATATATTTT.

The chain uses TRBV5-1 and TRBJ2-1; 7 bases match TRBD2. Trimming at V came to 0 bases and at J to 2 bases, leaving 2 bases not matched to a gene. The CDR3 contains 15 residues. Germline V gene lookup returns CDR1 SGHRS and CDR2 YFSETQ. The CDR3 coding sequence is TGCGCCAGCAGCTTGGGGGAGGGCCCCTACAATGAGCAGTTCTTC. As protein: CASSLGEGPYNEQFF.

The V gene is TRBV15, the J gene TRBJ1-1; no definite D call. Germline CDR1 reads LNHNV; CDR2 reads YYDKDF (reference sequence). Trimming stripped 0 bases from V and 6 bases from J, with 5 bases between. The CDR3 consists of 12 residues. The CDR3, as DNA: TGTGCCACCAGCAGAGATCGCGCTGAAGCTTTCTTT. Amino acid sequence: CATSRDRAEAFF.

The CDR3 DNA follows: TGTGCCAGCAGGGCAGGACTAGCGGGGAGATCCTACGAGCAGTACTTC. The encoded protein is CASRAGLAGRSYEQYF. This chain connects TRBV28 to TRBJ2-7; 12 nucleotides agree with TRBD2. The germline V gene has CDR1 MDHEN and CDR2 SYDVKM. The CDR3 contains 16 residues. V shed 6 bases and J 1 base; nucleotides not matched to a gene: 7. Filled out from reference TRBV28 and TRBJ2-7, the complete variable domain reads DVKVTQSSRYLVKRTGEKVFLECVQDMDHENMFWYRQDPGLGLRLIYFSYDVKMKEKGDIPEGYSVSREKKERFSLILESASTNQTSMYLCASRAGLAGRSYEQYFGPGTRLTVT.

The rearrangement uses TRBV6-5 and TRBJ2-7, with 9 bases matching TRBD2. J lost 6 bases, V lost 6 bases, and 9 bases had no gene match. Germline V gene sequence: CDR1 MNHEY, CDR2 SVGAGI. The CDR3 loop spans 14 amino acids. The CDR3 sequence: CASSAMAGGAEQYF. CDR3 nucleotide sequence: TGTGCCAGCAGCGCCATGGCGGGAGGGGCCGAGCAGTACTTC.

The CDR3 protein is CASSTPFSTDTQYF. CDR3 nucleotide sequence: TGTGCCAGCAGCACTCCATTTAGCACAGATACGCAGTATTTT. The V call is TRBV6-5, the J call TRBJ2-3; no reliable D call. The CDR3 has 14 residues. Germline-derived CDR1 and CDR2 are MNHEY and SVGAGI. The ends were cut back, 6 bases at V and 0 bases at J, with 10 bases in the middle.

The V and J genes are TRBV7-2 and TRBJ2-7, with no clear D. The germline V gene encodes CDR1 SGHTA and CDR2 FQGNSA. The CDR3 length is 12 residues. Trimming took off 5 bases at V and 2 bases at J, with 7 bases between the two ends. CDR3 DNA: TGTGCCAGCAGCCTGGCTCCCTACGAGCAGTACTTC. Residues: CASSLAPYEQYF.

J is TRBJ2-3 and V is TRBV14; D gene unclear. This CDR3 contains 17 residues. The germline V and J ends were trimmed by 0 bases and 0 bases, with 13 bases remaining between them. CDR1 and CDR2 from the germline V gene are SGHDN and FVKESK. CDR3 DNA: TGTGCCAGCAGCCAAGACGGGCCTCTAGGTAGCACAGATACGCAGTATTTT. This gives the protein CASSQDGPLGSTDTQYF.

On this clone: Other DNA sequences in the sample encode the same CDR3. This chain uses TRBV5-1 with TRBJ2-1, with TRBD1 as a possible D gene (6 bases). Trimming took 0 bases from V and 7 from J, leaving 11 bases between them. Looked up from germline, CDR1 is SGHRS and CDR2 is YFSETQ. CDR3 length: 14 residues. CDR3 in amino acids: CASSLDRDVNEQFF. The CDR3 bases are TGCGCCAGCAGCTTGGACAGGGATGTGAATGAGCAGTTCTTC.

In the case of this clone: Within the sample, other DNA sequences also encode this same CDR3. The rearrangement joins TRBV5-4 to TRBJ2-1, with TRBD2 matching over 10 bases. CDR3 size: 16 residues. V lost 0 bases and J lost 4; bases outside the gene matches: 4. Germline CDR1 SGHNT, CDR2 YYREEE (reference sequence). Here the CDR3 DNA reads TGTGCCAGCAGCTTGGGCCTAGCGGGGGCTTACAATGAGCAGTTCTTC. Amino acids: CASSLGLAGAYNEQFF.

This chain connects TRBV11-2 to TRBJ2-3; TRBD1 might be the D (5 bases). Germline assignment: CDR1 SGHAT and CDR2 FQNNGV. V was cut by 5 bases and J by 0 bases, with 12 bases left in between. The CDR3 has 15 residues. CDR3 loop: CASSIRVYSTDTQYF. Here the CDR3 DNA reads TGTGCCAGCAGCATCAGGGTCTATAGCACAGATACGCAGTATTTT. The full variable domain, rest sourced from reference TRBV11-2 and TRBJ2-3, is EAGVAQSPRYKIIEKRQSVAFWCNPISGHATLYWYQQILGQGPKLLIQFQNNGVVDDSQLPKDRFSAERLKGVDSTLKIQPAKLEDSAVYLCASSIRVYSTDTQYFGPGTRLTVL.

The chain is built from TRBV27 and TRBJ1-4; perhaps TRBD1 as D (6 bases). The CDR3 totals 18 residues. Germline V gives CDR1 MNHEY, CDR2 SMNVEV (reference sequence). V was trimmed by 1 base and J by 3 bases, leaving 18 bases between them. In DNA form, the CDR3 reads TGTGCCAGCAGTTTATGGGGGGCGGGGGTGATGGCTAATGAAAAACTGTTTTTT. It is translated as CASSLWGAGVMANEKLFF.

V and J are TRBV5-4 and TRBJ2-3, with D uncertain. The germline V gene encodes CDR1 SGHNT and CDR2 YYREEE (reference sequence). The CDR3 is 14 residues long. V lost 6 bases and J 6 bases, leaving 17 bases between the germline ends. CDR3 in DNA: TGTGCCAGCACCACTTGGACGGCCGGGGATACGCAGTATTTT. Residues: CASTTWTAGDTQYF.

The chain uses TRBV6-1 and TRBJ1-1, with D hard to call. This CDR3 region has 13 residues. Germline V CDR1 and CDR2: MNHNS, SASEGT. V was shortened by 3 bases and J by 0 bases, with 5 bases between the two germline ends. CDR3 amino acids: CASSDSVNTEAFF. CDR3 coding DNA: TGTGCCAGCAGTGATTCGGTGAACACTGAAGCTTTCTTT.

The CDR3 bases are TGTGCCAGCAGCCCGAGGTCGTTAGCGGGAGGCGCCTACGAGCAGTACTTC. Amino acid sequence: CASSPRSLAGGAYEQYF. The chain is built from TRBV5-4 and TRBJ2-7; 10 bases map to TRBD2. The ends lost 4 bases at V and 2 bases at J; junction bases unmatched: 12. CDR3 length equals 17 residues. Per the germline V gene, CDR1 is SGHNT and CDR2 is YYREEE (reference sequence). Combining the CDR3 with reference TRBV5-4 and TRBJ2-7 gives the whole variable domain ETGVTQSPTHLIKTRGQQVTLRCSSQSGHNTVSWYQQALGQGPQFIFQYYREEENGRGNFPPRFSGLQFPNYSSELNVNALELDDSALYLCASSPRSLAGGAYEQYFGPGTRLTVT.

The V and J genes are TRBV18 and TRBJ2-2, with D perhaps matching TRBD1 or TRBD2 (5 bases each). Germline V gene lookup returns CDR1 KGHSH and CDR2 LQKENI. This CDR3 region has 17 residues. The ends were cut back, 0 bases at V and 4 bases at J, with 15 bases in the middle. The CDR3 bases are TGTGCCAGCTCACCACCCCCCTCGTCGGGACGCACCGGGGAGCTGTTTTTT. This translates into CASSPPPSSGRTGELFF.